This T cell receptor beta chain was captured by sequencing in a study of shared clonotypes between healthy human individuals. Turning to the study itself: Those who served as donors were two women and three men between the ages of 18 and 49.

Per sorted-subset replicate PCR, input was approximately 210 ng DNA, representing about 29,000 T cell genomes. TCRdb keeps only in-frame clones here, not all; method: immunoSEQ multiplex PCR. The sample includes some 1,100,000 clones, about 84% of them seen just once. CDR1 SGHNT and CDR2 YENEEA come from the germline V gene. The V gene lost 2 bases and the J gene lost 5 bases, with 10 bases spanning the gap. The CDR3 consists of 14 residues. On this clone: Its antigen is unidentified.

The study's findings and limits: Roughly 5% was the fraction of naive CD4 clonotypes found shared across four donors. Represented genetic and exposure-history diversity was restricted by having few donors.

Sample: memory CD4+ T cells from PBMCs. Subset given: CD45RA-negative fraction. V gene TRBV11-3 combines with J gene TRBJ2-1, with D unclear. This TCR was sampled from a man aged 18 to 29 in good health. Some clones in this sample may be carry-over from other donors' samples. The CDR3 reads CASSLRRQNNEQFF. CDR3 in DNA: TGTGCCAGCAGCTTACGGCGACAAAACAATGAGCAGTTCTTC.